These T cell receptor beta chains were read from a single sample in a study of blood T cell repertoires in COVID-19. The data were produced by immunoSEQ multiplex PCR, yet TCRdb's version contains in-frame clones alone and is incomplete. The data contain fewer than 300,000 clones, 82% of them seen just once; the ten biggest clones take up 3.1%. The specimen was peripheral blood. The receptors originated from a woman between 18 and 29 years old with acute or convalescent COVID-19. Both conserved end residues are part of each CDR3. Fields, in order: D gene, clone size, V gene, J gene, CDR3 protein, CDR3 DNA. A D gene is named only where the DNA matches it firmly. The listing skips clone size in some rows; elsewhere it reads once, few, many or a size class.

>-|once|TRBV12-3/TRBV12-4|TRBJ2-5
CASSLRETQYF
TGTGCCAGCAGTCTCCGTGAGACCCAGTACTTC
>-|-|TRBV9|TRBJ2-1
CASSASSVSSYNEQFF
TGTGCCAGCAGCGCGAGCTCCGTAAGCTCCTACAATGAGCAGTTCTTC
>-|-|TRBV3-1/TRBV3-2|TRBJ2-7
CASSQVASGIVNF
-
>TRBD2|-|TRBV28|TRBJ2-1
CASSDPLAESYNEQFF
TGTGCCAGCAGTGACCCCCTAGCGGAATCCTACAATGAGCAGTTCTTC
>TRBD1|-|TRBV6-5|TRBJ1-6
CASGPGQGLRSPLHF
TGTGCCAGCGGTCCGGGACAGGGTTTACGTTCACCCCTCCACTTT
>TRBD1|-|TRBV7-9|TRBJ1-1
CASSKGQGAEAFF
TGTGCCAGCAGCAAGGGACAGGGGGCTGAAGCTTTCTTT
>-|-|TRBV7-8|TRBJ2-2
CASSPRFEGGGELFF
TGTGCCAGCAGCCCACGTTTCGAGGGCGGCGGGGAGCTGTTTTTT
>TRBD1|-|TRBV27|TRBJ1-2
CASSLTGDYGYTF
TGTGCCAGCAGTTTGACAGGGGACTATGGCTACACCTTC
>TRBD2|-|TRBV5-1|TRBJ2-7
CASSLERERYEQYF
TGCGCCAGCAGCTTGGAGCGGGAGAGGTACGAGCAGTACTTC
>-|-|TRBV21-1|TRBJ1-6
CASTNDPATGGQSSYNSPLHF
TGTGCCAGCACAAACGACCCCGCGACAGGGGGCCAGAGCTCCTATAATTCACCCCTCCACTTT
>-|-|TRBV2|TRBJ1-4
CASTGGPNEKLFF
TGTGCCAGCACCGGTGGTCCTAATGAAAAACTGTTTTTT
>TRBD2|once|TRBV28|TRBJ2-1
CASSLWGLAGEKEQFF
TGTGCCAGCAGTTTATGGGGACTAGCGGGAGAAAAGGAGCAGTTCTTC
>-|-|TRBV9|TRBJ1-5
CASSPNAGGNQPQHF
TGTGCCAGCAGCCCCAATGCGGGTGGCAATCAGCCCCAGCATTTT
>-|-|TRBV19|TRBJ1-5
CASTSGGAGVQPQHF
TGTGCCAGTACCTCCGGCGGGGCCGGGGTTCAGCCCCAGCATTTT
>-|-|TRBV19|TRBJ2-2
CASLDRQKVDTGELFF
TGTGCCAGTTTAGACAGACAAAAAGTCGACACCGGGGAGCTGTTTTTT
>-|-|TRBV28|TRBJ2-1
CASSLFPTDQRGNEQFF
TGTGCCAGCAGTTTATTCCCAACGGACCAGCGCGGGAATGAGCAGTTCTTC
>-|-|TRBV18|TRBJ1-4
CASSPTGQLTTNEKLFF
TGTGCCAGCTCACCCACCGGACAGCTCACAACTAATGAAAAACTGTTTTTT
>-|-|TRBV7-2|TRBJ2-1
CASSLAANYNEQFF
TGTGCCAGCAGCTTAGCAGCGAACTACAATGAGCAGTTCTTC
>TRBD1|-|TRBV19|TRBJ1-5
CASSIESGGNQPQHF
TGTGCCAGTAGTATTGAGTCAGGGGGGAATCAGCCCCAGCATTTT
>-|few|TRBV21-1|TRBJ2-1
CASSKRSETERGNEQFF
TGTGCCAGCAGCAAACGAAGTGAGACAGAAAGGGGTAATGAGCAGTTCTTC
>-|-|TRBV6-5|TRBJ1-2
CASSYFGQRSNYGYTF
TGTGCCAGCAGTTACTTCGGACAGCGAAGTAACTATGGCTACACCTTC
>-|-|TRBV30|TRBJ1-2
CAWSSTNYGYTF
TGTGCCTGGAGTTCAACTAACTATGGCTACACCTTC
>-|few|TRBV7-9|TRBJ2-3
CASSFSDTQYF
TGTGCCAGCAGCTTCTCAGATACGCAGTATTTT
>TRBD1|-|TRBV29-1|TRBJ2-1
CSAVRDSLSSYNEQFF
TGCAGCGCTGTTAGGGACAGCCTCTCCTCCTACAATGAGCAGTTCTTC
>TRBD2|-|TRBV5-4|TRBJ2-3
CASTSVAGDTTDTQYF
TGTGCCAGCACCTCGGTAGCGGGAGATACCACAGATACGCAGTATTTT
>TRBD2|-|TRBV7-8|TRBJ2-1
CASSPLGGLAGLGQFF
TGTGCCAGCAGCCCACTGGGGGGACTAGCGGGACTCGGGCAGTTCTTC
>-|-|TRBV7-6|TRBJ2-1
CASSFWTDNEQFF
TGTGCCAGCAGCTTCTGGACTGACAATGAGCAGTTCTTC
>TRBD1|-|TRBV27|TRBJ2-3
CASSTRQGSQYF
TGTGCCAGCAGTACCCGACAGGGCTCGCAGTATTTT
>-|-|TRBV18|TRBJ1-1
CASSLNIVNTEAFF
TGTGCCAGCTCACTCAATATAGTGAACACTGAAGCTTTCTTT
>-|-|TRBV20-1|TRBJ2-7
CSASPAGSGIYEQYF
TGCAGTGCTAGTCCCGCCGGGAGCGGTATCTACGAGCAGTACTTC
>-|-|TRBV5-1|TRBJ2-1
CASSPAGPAGREQFF
TGCGCCAGCAGCCCTGCGGGACCCGCTGGGCGGGAGCAGTTCTTC
>-|-|TRBV27|TRBJ1-4
CASSPRRANEKLFF
TGTGCCAGCAGTCCCCGCAGGGCGAATGAAAAACTGTTTTTT
>-|once|TRBV27|TRBJ2-7
CASSTGTYEQYF
TGTGCCAGCTCCACAGGGACCTACGAGCAGTACTTC
>TRBD1|-|TRBV16|TRBJ1-4
CASSRRQGLSTNEKLFF
TGTGCCAGCAGCCGACGACAGGGCTTATCAACTAATGAAAAACTGTTTTTT
>TRBD1|many|TRBV5-4|TRBJ2-7
CASSTAGQGAPYEQYF
TGTGCCAGCAGCACAGCGGGACAGGGGGCTCCCTACGAGCAGTACTTC
>-|-|TRBV14|TRBJ2-7
CASSLTGSAYEQYF
TGTGCCAGCAGCCTAACAGGGTCCGCCTACGAGCAGTACTTC
>TRBD2|-|TRBV5-4|TRBJ2-3
CASSLTRLATSTDTQYF
TGTGCCAGCAGCTTGACTCGACTAGCGACTAGCACAGATACGCAGTATTTT
>-|-|TRBV24-1|TRBJ1-5
CATSDLTGQPQHF
TGTGCCACCAGTGATTTAACAGGTCAGCCCCAGCATTTT
>-|-|TRBV6-5|TRBJ1-1
CASSPMGSGNTEAFF
TGTGCCAGCAGTCCCATGGGTAGCGGGAACACTGAAGCTTTCTTT
>-|-|TRBV6-1|TRBJ2-7
CASSEGPQGVEQYF
TGTGCCAGCAGTGAAGGTCCCCAAGGGGTCGAGCAGTACTTC
>-|-|TRBV28|TRBJ1-4
CASSAIPRGSHEKLFF
TGTGCCAGCAGTGCGATTCCCCGGGGTAGCCATGAAAAACTGTTTTTT
>TRBD2|-|TRBV9|TRBJ2-5
CASSVVGGLAGEETQYF
TGTGCCAGCAGCGTAGTAGGGGGACTAGCGGGAGAAGAGACCCAGTACTTC
>TRBD1|once|TRBV12-3/TRBV12-4|TRBJ1-5
CASSPTGNQPQHF
TGTGCCAGCAGTCCGACAGGGAACCAGCCCCAGCATTTT
>TRBD2|-|TRBV4-1|TRBJ2-3
CASSQDRASGSGPDTQYF
TGCGCCAGCAGCCAAGACCGCGCTAGCGGGAGTGGCCCAGATACGCAGTATTTT
>-|-|TRBV30|TRBJ2-1
CAWSGIASTPYNEQFF
TGTGCCTGGAGTGGGATAGCGTCGACACCCTACAATGAGCAGTTCTTC